A single sample is the source of the 11 T cell receptor beta chains below, sequenced in a study of cytomegalovirus exposure and HLA in healthy donors listed by TCRdb under 2017. Libraries were built with the immunoSEQ multiplex PCR assay. A mixture of 60 forward primers for TCR Vbeta segments and 13 reverse primers for TCR Jbeta segments was used in the multiplex PCR. TCRdb stores this immuneACCESS table with in-frame sequences only. Part of the clones is absent; in the studies checked, under half of the shortfall reflects unresolved V genes, and no reason is known for the rest. The table for this sample lists 160,000 or so clones; roughly 80% of them were counted only once. Around 8% of the sample goes to the ten largest clones. Sequencing used PBMCs. Every receptor here comes from a male donor in good health and CMV-seropositive.

This rearrangement joins TRBV30 to TRBJ1-2, with a weak D call TRBD1 (6 bases). V lost 5 bases and J lost 7, with 8 bases in between. Germline values: CDR1 GTSNPN, CDR2 SVGIG (reference sequence). This CDR3 spans 10 amino acids. CDR3 sequence: CAWEGGGYTF. The DNA for the CDR3 is TGTGCCTGGGAAGGGGGTGGCTACACCTTC.

The CDR3 sequence: CASSTGTAQETQYF. Written as DNA, the CDR3 is TGTGCCAGCAGCACCGGGACAGCTCAAGAGACCCAGTACTTC. V is TRBV9 and J is TRBJ2-5; 7 bases align to TRBD1. J gave up 2 bases and V 4 bases, and 5 bases lay outside the gene matches. Germline CDR1 SGDLS, CDR2 YYNGEE. The CDR3 runs to 14 residues.

V gene TRBV29-1 combines with J gene TRBJ1-4; 8 bases align to TRBD1. This CDR3 is 13 amino acids long. The V segment lost 7 bases and the J segment 5 bases; nucleotides outside the gene matches: 6. Per germline, CDR1 SQVTM and CDR2 ANQGSEA. CDR3 coding DNA: TGCAGCGCCCTAAGGACAGGGAATGAAAAACTGTTTTTT. Translated, it gives CSALRTGNEKLFF. The full variable domain, completed using reference TRBV29-1 and TRBJ1-4, is SAVISQKPSRDICQRGTSLTIQCQVDSQVTMMFWYRQQPGQSLTLIATANQGSEATYESGFVIDKFPISRPNLTFSTLTVSNMSPEDSSIYLCSALRTGNEKLFFGSGTQLSVL.

This chain connects TRBV14 to TRBJ1-2; 7 bases are a match to TRBD1. Germline V gene data show CDR1 as SGHDN and CDR2 as FVKESK. The J segment lost 5 bases and the V segment lost 2 bases, leaving 8 bases of the junction unmatched. CDR3 length: 15 amino acids. DNA for the CDR3: TGTGCCAGCAGCCAAAACAGGGGAAGTGGGTATGGCTACACCTTC. Translated, it gives CASSQNRGSGYGYTF.

The chain couples TRBV18 to TRBJ2-1; maybe TRBD2 (6 bases). The CDR3 consists of 12 residues. From germline, CDR1 is KGHSH and CDR2 LQKENI. V lost 6 bases and J 14 bases, leaving 17 bases between the germline ends. The CDR3 region has the DNA TGTGCCAGCTCCGGTCTGGGGGAGGAAGAGTTCTTC. It is translated as CASSGLGEEEFF. Filled out from reference TRBV18 and TRBJ2-1, the complete variable domain reads NAGVMQNPRHLVRRRGQEARLRCSPMKGHSHVYWYRQLPEEGLKFMVYLQKENIIDESGMPKERFSAEFPKEGPSILRIQQVVRGDSAAYFCASSGLGEEEFFGPGTRLTVL.

This clone has a single count. This rearrangement joins TRBV6-4 to TRBJ2-1, with 11 positions matching TRBD2. The V and J ends lost 10 bases and 3 bases, in that order; junction bases with no gene match: 20. Germline lookup yields CDR1 MRHNA and CDR2 SNTAGT. This CDR3 has 19 amino acids. DNA of the CDR3: TGTGCCAAAACCCGCGGTCTACTAGCGGGAGAGGAAGGCTACAATGAGCAGTTCTTC. This codes for CAKTRGLLAGEEGYNEQFF.

This chain links TRBV7-9 with TRBJ2-2, with no clear D. Germline CDR1 and CDR2: SEHNR and FQNEAQ (reference sequence). This CDR3 region has 15 residues. Deletions cut 2 bases from V and 6 bases from J, with 13 bases between. CDR3 nucleotide sequence: TGTGCCAGCAGCTTACCGGGTGACGGCGCCGGGGAGCTGTTTTTT. It yields the protein CASSLPGDGAGELFF.

The chain combines TRBV19 with TRBJ1-5; unclear D gene. The length of the CDR3 is 15 residues. Trimming took off 3 bases at V and 5 bases at J, with 14 bases between the two ends. In germline, CDR1 is LNHDA, CDR2 SQIVND (reference sequence). Here the CDR3 DNA reads TGTGCCAGTAGTATTGGAGTAGGAACTCATCAGCCCCAGCATTTT. Translated: CASSIGVGTHQPQHF.

A few counts support this clone. The rearrangement uses TRBV19 and TRBJ2-7; maybe TRBD2 (6 bases). The V gene lost 9 bases and the J gene lost 5 bases, with 17 bases spanning the gap. This CDR3 is 13 amino acids long. CDR1 is LNHDA and CDR2 is SQIVND in the germline V gene (reference sequence). DNA of the CDR3: TGTGCCAGCTCGGGGGATCCCACCAACGAGCAGTACTTC. The encoded protein is CASSGDPTNEQYF.

The chain joins TRBV6-4 to TRBJ2-3; 7 nucleotides agree with TRBD2. The trim removed 5 bases at V and 1 base at J, leaving 3 bases unmatched. Germline CDR1 is MRHNA and CDR2 is SNTAGT. The CDR3 covers 14 residues. CDR3 nucleotide sequence: TGTGCCAGCAGTAAGAGCGGGGGCACAGATACGCAGTATTTT. Translation: CASSKSGGTDTQYF.

The V gene is TRBV6-1, the J gene TRBJ1-1; the match to TRBD1 covers 10 bases. J was trimmed by 9 bases and V by 9 bases; bases with no gene match: 10. The germline V gene has CDR1 MNHNS and CDR2 SASEGT. This CDR3 has 13 residues. The CDR3 DNA is TGTGCCAGTAGACCGGGACAGGGGCCGAAAGCTTTCTTT. Translating gives CASRPGQGPKAFF.